These T cell receptor beta chains were read from a single sample in a study of Graves' ophthalmopathy and Graves' hyperthyroidism. Via MiXCR, TCRdb re-called the multiplex PCR reads, giving one row per CDR3 protein. The sample has 360,000 or so distinct CDR3 sequences; roughly 18% are singletons. Material: peripheral blood. These receptors originate from a woman aged 18-29 years with Graves' ophthalmopathy. CDR3s include the opening cysteine and the closing phenylalanine or tryptophan. A D gene is named only where the DNA matches it firmly. Not every row has a clone size; where given, it reads once, few, many or a size class.

D gene	V gene	J gene	clone size	CDR3 DNA	CDR3 protein
TRBD2	TRBV20-1	TRBJ2-5	many	TGCAGTGCTAGAGGACCCCTCGCTAGCGGGAGCGAGACCCAGTACTTC	CSARGPLASGSETQYF
TRBD2	TRBV12-3/TRBV12-4	TRBJ2-5	.	TGTGCCAGCAGTTTGACTAGCGCAAGGGAGACCCAGTACTTC	CASSLTSARETQYF
.	TRBV20-1	TRBJ2-7	many	TGCAGTGCCCCGGAGACTAGTTGGAACCACGAGCAGTACTTC	CSAPETSWNHEQYF
TRBD1	TRBV12-3/TRBV12-4	TRBJ2-7	few	TGTGCCAGCAGGTGGGACAGGGGACCCTACGAGCAGTACTTC	CASRWDRGPYEQYF
.	TRBV5-1	TRBJ2-2	.	TGCGCCAGCAGCTTGGCCCAGAGGGACGGGGAGCTGTTTTTT	CASSLAQRDGELFF
TRBD2	TRBV24-1	TRBJ2-2	many	TGTGCCACCAGTGATTTATTTGCGGGAGGGCAGAACACCGGGGAGCTGTTTTTT	CATSDLFAGGQNTGELFF
TRBD1	TRBV10-1	TRBJ1-5	many	TGCGCCAGCAGTGCCTTCGGTACAGGGGGCGATCAGCCCCAGCATTTT	CASSAFGTGGDQPQHF
.	TRBV12-3/TRBV12-4	TRBJ2-7	.	TGTGCCAGCAGTTTCAGGTTTCGCTACGAGCAGTACTTC	CASSFRFRYEQYF
.	TRBV28	TRBJ2-7	many	TGTGCCAGCAGAAGGGGGAGGGAGGGGCCCTACGAGCAGTACTTC	CASRRGREGPYEQYF
.	TRBV6-2/TRBV6-3	TRBJ2-2	many	TGTGCCCTGGCTCGATCGAACACCGGGGAGCTGTTTTTT	CALARSNTGELFF
.	TRBV7-2	TRBJ1-1	many	TGTGCCAGCAGCTACCGACGGGGGGGAGACGCTTTCTTT	CASSYRRGGDAFF
.	TRBV6-5	TRBJ2-7	many	TGTGCCAGCAATCGGCGGGGTAACTACGAGCAGTACTTC	CASNRRGNYEQYF
TRBD2	TRBV6-2/TRBV6-3	TRBJ2-3	many	TGTGCCAGCAGTTACTCGACTGTGGGACTAGCAGTATTCACAGATACGCAGTATTTT	CASSYSTVGLAVFTDTQYF
TRBD1	TRBV25-1	TRBJ2-3	.	TGTGCCAGCAGTGGACGGCGTACAGGGGTGGCAGATACGCAGTATTTT	CASSGRRTGVADTQYF
.	TRBV10-3	TRBJ2-2	many	TGTGCCATCGGGACCCTAGACACCGGGGAGCTGTTTTTT	CAIGTLDTGELFF
.	TRBV19	TRBJ1-5	many	TGTGCCAGTAGTGGGGGGGCAGGAAGCAATCAGCCCCAGCATTTT	CASSGGAGSNQPQHF
TRBD1	TRBV6-1	TRBJ1-1	many	TGTGCCAGTACTGAGGGGGCCACTGAAGCTTTCTTT	CASTEGATEAFF
TRBD1	TRBV6-4	TRBJ1-2	many	TGTGCCAGCAGTGACGGGGGACAGGGGGCCTATGGCTACACCTTC	CASSDGGQGAYGYTF
.	TRBV14	TRBJ2-7	many	TGTGCCAGCAGCCAAGAGAAAAGGGGCCTCTCCTACGAGCAGTACTTC	CASSQEKRGLSYEQYF
.	TRBV4-3	TRBJ2-5	many	TGCGCCAGCAGCCAAGATCTGGGCAATACGGAGACCCAGTACTTC	CASSQDLGNTETQYF
TRBD2	TRBV20-1	TRBJ2-7	many	TGCAGTGCTAGTGAGCTAGCGGGAGGTTCGAGGGAGCAGTACTTC	CSASELAGGSREQYF
.	TRBV12-3/TRBV12-4	TRBJ1-1	many	TGTGCCAGCATTCTCAAAAACACTGAAGCTTTCTTT	CASILKNTEAFF